These 13 T cell receptor beta chains were sequenced from one sample in a study of CD8+ T cells in alopecia areata. After isolation, RNA underwent reverse transcription to generate cDNA as the sequencing template. Produced via immunoSEQ multiplex PCR; TCRdb's table is partial and in-frame only. The table has fewer than 150,000 clones, 45% to 65% seen once; the top ten hold around 3.4%. The treatment: oral pan-JAK inhibitor, 5-10 mg twice daily. This specimen consisted of CD4+ T cells sorted from blood, obtained at week 24, from a patient treated with tofacitinib. The receptors derive from a human donor with alopecia areata.

In its sample, this clone was seen a few times. V and J are TRBV10-3 and TRBJ1-5, with D maybe TRBD1 (6 bases). The V end lost 10 bases, the J end lost 4 bases, and 20 bases lay between the germline ends. Germline assignment: CDR1 ENHRY and CDR2 SYGVKD. CDR3 length equals 15 residues. This chain's CDR3 is CATRPGHRANQPQHF. Written as DNA, the CDR3 is TGTGCCACTAGGCCGGGACACCGGGCAAATCAGCCCCAGCATTTT.

V is TRBV6-6 and J is TRBJ1-2, with 9 bases lining up with TRBD1. The CDR3 runs 13 residues. Per germline, CDR1 MNHNY and CDR2 SVGAGI (reference sequence). V gave up 6 bases and J gave up 6 bases; unmatched junction bases: 5. CDR3 residues: CASSSGTGNGYTF. The CDR3 bases are TGTGCCAGCAGCTCCGGGACAGGGAATGGCTACACCTTC.

The V and J genes are TRBV28 and TRBJ2-1, with TRBD2 matching over 7 bases. With 1 base clipped from V and 0 bases from J, the junction kept 3 bases outside the gene matches. Per germline, CDR1 MDHEN and CDR2 SYDVKM. This CDR3 is 16 amino acids long. The CDR3 protein is CASSLSGGGSYNEQFF. CDR3 DNA: TGTGCCAGCAGTTTATCCGGCGGGGGCTCCTACAATGAGCAGTTCTTC.

This clone was seen a handful of times. The chain couples TRBV28 to TRBJ2-1; D gene unclear. With 5 bases removed from V and 10 bases from J, the gap between germline ends came to 9 bases. This CDR3 has 11 amino acids. CDR1 MDHEN and CDR2 SYDVKM come from the germline V gene. The CDR3 nucleotides are TGTGCCAGCAGTATAAGGTGGGAGCAGTTCTTC. The encoded protein is CASSIRWEQFF.

This clone was detected a few times. The J gene is TRBJ2-7, the V gene TRBV7-9, with D possibly being TRBD1 (5 bases). The CDR3 totals 13 residues. Trimming took off 5 bases at V and 6 bases at J, with 14 bases between the two ends. Germline CDR1 and CDR2: SEHNR and FQNEAQ (reference sequence). The CDR3 DNA is TGTGCCAGCAGCCCGGACCAGGGTGCCGAGCAGTACTTC. Translated, it gives CASSPDQGAEQYF.

This clone came up a few times. The chain carries TRBV29-1 and TRBJ2-1, with a weak D call TRBD2 (5 bases). Trimming took off 3 bases at V and 6 bases at J, with 18 bases between the two ends. Germline V gives CDR1 SQVTM, CDR2 ANQGSEA. The CDR3 runs to 15 residues. The CDR3, as DNA: TGCAGCGTTGAGAGGGCTTCTTCCACCGTCAATGAGCAGTTCTTC. Its protein product is CSVERASSTVNEQFF.

CDR3 residues: CASGTGDVLTF. CDR3 sequence (DNA): TGTGCCAGCGGGACAGGGGACGTCCTGACTTTC. V and J are TRBV25-1 and TRBJ2-6; 10 bases line up with TRBD1. CDR1 and CDR2 (germline): MGHDK, SYGVNS. The CDR3 loop spans 11 amino acids. With V trimmed by 8 bases and J by 11 bases, 0 bases remained unmatched.

The chain uses TRBV28 and TRBJ2-7, with D hard to call. This CDR3 contains 12 residues. The V gene lost 6 bases and the J gene lost 0 bases, with 6 bases spanning the gap. Germline-derived CDR1 and CDR2 are MDHEN and SYDVKM. CDR3 bases: TGTGCCAGCAGAAGGTCCTCCTACGAGCAGTACTTC. Protein sequence: CASRRSSYEQYF.

There are a few counts of this clone. The V call is TRBV29-1, the J call TRBJ1-1, with 9 bases identical to TRBD1. The germline V gene has CDR1 SQVTM and CDR2 ANQGSEA. The J segment lost 0 bases and the V segment lost 4 bases, leaving 12 bases of the junction unmatched. CDR3 length: 17 residues. In DNA form, the CDR3 reads TGCAGCGTTGTATTAGCCGGGACAGGGTTGGTGAACACTGAAGCTTTCTTT. Translating gives CSVVLAGTGLVNTEAFF.

The genes are TRBV6-5 and TRBJ1-6; D not certain. CDR1 MNHEY and CDR2 SVGAGI come from the germline V gene. Trimming stripped 0 bases from V and 0 bases from J, with 3 bases between. The CDR3 spans 15 residues. The CDR3 spells CASSYSGSYNSPLHF. The CDR3 DNA sequence: TGTGCCAGCAGTTACTCGGGCTCCTATAATTCACCCCTCCACTTT.

V gene TRBV7-2 combines with J gene TRBJ2-1; the D gene could be TRBD1 or TRBD2 (5 bases each). The germline V gene encodes CDR1 SGHTA and CDR2 FQGNSA. V shed 0 bases and J shed 6 bases, with 9 bases lying between them. The CDR3 is 14 residues long. The CDR3 sequence: CASSLAGVVNEQFF. CDR3 sequence (DNA): TGTGCCAGCAGCTTAGCGGGGGTAGTCAATGAGCAGTTCTTC. The full variable domain, its missing parts supplied by reference TRBV7-2 and TRBJ2-1, is GAGVSQSPSNKVTEKGKDVELRCDPISGHTALYWYRQSLGQGLEFLIYFQGNSAPDKSGLPSDRFSAERTGGSVSTLTIQRTQQEDSAVYLCASSLAGVVNEQFFGPGTRLTVL.

CDR3 sequence: CASSLIGVTGELFF. In nucleotides, the CDR3 is TGTGCCAGCAGCTTGATTGGGGTCACCGGGGAGCTGTTTTTT. The V and J genes are TRBV11-1 and TRBJ2-2; D unclear. V shed 3 bases and J shed 4 bases, with 9 bases lying between them. This CDR3 region has 14 residues. CDR1 is SGHAT, CDR2 FQDESV, per germline (reference sequence).

The chain carries TRBV2 and TRBJ2-7; 8 bases are shared with TRBD1. From germline, CDR1 is SNHLY and CDR2 FYNNEI. The V gene end was trimmed by 5 bases and the J gene end by 4 bases; junction bases not matched to a gene: 4. The CDR3 runs 13 residues. DNA of the CDR3: TGTGCCAGCAGTAGGGACAGGTTATACGAGCAGTACTTC. This translates into CASSRDRLYEQYF.